This TCR beta chain was sequenced for a study of blood T cell repertoires in COVID-19. The overall study: The cDNA or gDNA used as material had been derived from T cells, B-cell-depleted T cells, or PBMCs.

As processed by the authors: The authors estimated nucleated cell counts from reference gene primer amplification. The assay was immunoSEQ multiplex PCR, and TCRdb's table has in-frame clones only and misses some. The V and J calls and clone size are taken from that table; D and trimming were inferred from the DNA. This sample has 140,000 to 150,000 clones, with 70% to 80% found just once. CDR1 is MGHDK, CDR2 SYGVNS, per germline. The length of the CDR3 is 15 residues. The trim removed 4 bases at V and 6 bases at J, leaving 6 bases unmatched. Sequenced sample: peripheral blood. The TCR sequence derives from a middle-aged man with acute or convalescent COVID-19. The chain combines TRBV25-1 with TRBJ1-4; 9 bases fit TRBD1. The CDR3 DNA is TGTGCCAGCAGTGGAACGACAGGGGGGGATGAAAAACTGTTTTTT. The encoded protein is CASSGTTGGDEKLFF. Full variable domain (remainder filled in from reference TRBV25-1 and TRBJ1-4): EADIYQTPRYLVIGTGKKITLECSQTMGHDKMYWYQQDPGMELHLIHYSYGVNSTEKGDLSSESTVSRIRTEHFPLTLESARPSHTSQYLCASSGTTGGDEKLFFGSGTQLSVL.